The 20 T cell receptor beta chains listed next were all sequenced from one sample in a study of OX40 agonist ivuxolimab in advanced cancers. Profiled with immunoSEQ multiplex PCR; TCRdb holds only in-frame clones, not every one. The sample yields tens of thousands of clones, around 84% seen once. This specimen was CD4+ or CD8+ T cells sorted from blood, taken in a trial of the OX40 agonist ivuxolimab. These receptors were collected from an adult with an advanced solid tumor such as melanoma, head and neck, liver or kidney cancer.

The chain has TRBV9 and TRBJ1-3, with a weak D call TRBD1 (5 bases). Germline V lookup: CDR1 SGDLS, CDR2 YYNGEE. Between the trimmed V and J ends, which lost 0 bases and 0 bases, there was a span of 13 bases. This CDR3 spans 17 amino acids. Written as DNA, the CDR3 is TGTGCCAGCAGCGTAGGAGGGAGGGGCAGCTCTGGAAACACCATATATTTT. Translation gives CASSVGGRGSSGNTIYF.

This chain uses TRBV28 with TRBJ1-2; D unclear. The germline V and J ends were trimmed by 6 bases and 2 bases, with 10 bases remaining between them. CDR1 is MDHEN, CDR2 SYDVKM, per germline. The CDR3 loop spans 13 amino acids. CDR3 sequence: CASSLGGNYGYTF. The DNA for the CDR3 is TGTGCCAGCAGCCTTGGAGGGAACTATGGCTACACCTTC.

The chain is built from TRBV21-1 and TRBJ1-4. TRBV21-1 is annotated as a pseudogene. CDR3 size: 14 residues. The CDR3 reads CASSTSPKNEKLFF. The CDR3 DNA sequence: TGTGCCAGCAGCACCTCTCCCAAAAACGAAAAACTGTTTTTT.

The V call is TRBV5-1, the J call TRBJ1-4; D unresolved. This CDR3 comprises 16 residues. With 4 bases removed from V and 0 bases from J, the gap between germline ends came to 13 bases. Germline CDR1 SGHRS, CDR2 YFSETQ. In DNA, the CDR3 is TGCGCCAGCAGCCCTGGACTTAGCGCAACTAATGAAAAACTGTTTTTT. Amino acids: CASSPGLSATNEKLFF.

The rearrangement uses TRBV18 and TRBJ1-5; maybe TRBD1 (6 bases). From germline, CDR1 is KGHSH and CDR2 LQKENI. V was trimmed by 5 bases and J by 2 bases, leaving 10 bases between them. This CDR3 has 14 residues. The CDR3 sequence: CASSEGVGNQPQHF. In DNA, the CDR3 is TGTGCCAGCTCAGAGGGGGTGGGCAATCAGCCCCAGCATTTT. Using reference TRBV18 and TRBJ1-5 for the parts outside the CDR3, the full variable domain is NAGVMQNPRHLVRRRGQEARLRCSPMKGHSHVYWYRQLPEEGLKFMVYLQKENIIDESGMPKERFSAEFPKEGPSILRIQQVVRGDSAAYFCASSEGVGNQPQHFGDGTRLSIL.

This chain's CDR3 is CASSPTGPYEKLFF. The CDR3 DNA sequence: TGTGCCAGCAGCCCTACAGGGCCTTATGAAAAACTGTTTTTT. V and J are TRBV7-9 and TRBJ1-4; D may be TRBD1 (6 bases). V dropped 5 bases and J dropped 6 bases, with 13 bases sitting between them. There are 14 residues in the CDR3. Germline assignment: CDR1 SEHNR and CDR2 FQNEAQ (reference sequence).

The chain carries TRBV19 and TRBJ2-3; D is unresolved. Germline-derived CDR1 and CDR2 are LNHDA and SQIVND (reference sequence). The V gene lost 1 base and the J gene lost 3 bases, with 5 bases spanning the gap. CDR3 size: 13 residues. The CDR3 protein is CASSIGRTDTQYF. CDR3 DNA sequence: TGTGCCAGTAGTATAGGACGGACAGATACGCAGTATTTT.

As concerns this clone: An end of the junction does not agree with germline; a read error may underlie this. The chain has TRBV4-3 and TRBJ1-2; tentatively, D is TRBD1 (5 bases). The CDR3 consists of 15 residues. Germline lookup yields CDR1 LGHNA and CDR2 YSLEER. The CDR3, as DNA: TGCGCCAGCAGCCAAGAGGGGGGTGACAACTATGGCCACACCTTC. As protein: CASSQEGGDNYGHTF.

The table lists this clone with a few counts. The chain joins TRBV19 to TRBJ1-1; TRBD1 aligns across 8 bases. CDR1 and CDR2 (germline): LNHDA, SQIVND (reference sequence). Unmatched junction bases numbered 11, after V lost 5 bases and J lost 6 bases. CDR3 length: 15 residues. Here the CDR3 DNA reads TGTGCCAGTAGTGACGACAGGGGAGCTATACCTGAAGCTTTCTTT. Protein product: CASSDDRGAIPEAFF.

With regard to this clone: Sequence at one end of the junction differs from germline and may be a read error. Other DNA sequences from this sample encode an identical CDR3 as well. This chain uses TRBV7-2 with TRBJ1-1, with D perhaps TRBD1 (5 bases). Germline-derived CDR1 and CDR2 are SGHTA and FQGNSA. The CDR3 has 17 amino acids. CDR3 residues: CASSTRHQWGMNTEAFF. CDR3 nucleotide sequence: TGTGCTAGCAGCACGCGACACCAATGGGGGATGAACACTGAAGCTTTCTTT.

V usage is TRBV9 and J usage is TRBJ1-1; no clear D. CDR1 is SGDLS and CDR2 is YYNGEE in the germline V gene. Trimming cost V 2 bases and J 1 base, with 9 bases left between them. The CDR3 is made up of 14 amino acids. CDR3 nucleotides: TGTGCCAGCAGCGTCTCGGACCGGAACACTGAAGCTTTCTTT. Its protein is CASSVSDRNTEAFF.

With respect to this clone: The DNA is left out, because the CDR3 cannot be placed on it with certainty; the CDR3 is given as TCRdb lists it. V gene TRBV12-1 combines with J gene TRBJ2-2; TRBD2, the D gene given by the table, was not confirmed from the DNA. TRBV12-1 is labeled a pseudogene. The CDR3 spans 14 amino acids, including both terminal residues. CDR3 residues: CASSFAEGTGELFF.

This clone was seen a few times. The V gene is TRBV5-1, the J gene TRBJ2-7; 10 bases align to TRBD2. Germline-derived CDR1 and CDR2 are SGHRS and YFSETQ. The CDR3 loop spans 14 amino acids. Trimming cost V 5 bases and J 1 base; bases outside gene matches: 3. CDR3 region: CASSTSGVSYEQYF. The DNA for the CDR3 is TGCGCCAGCAGTACTAGCGGGGTGTCCTACGAGCAGTACTTC.

CDR3 loop: CASRPQGVNTEAFF. The CDR3 DNA follows: TGTGCCAGCAGACCACAGGGGGTCAACACTGAAGCTTTCTTT. V is TRBV6-6 and J is TRBJ1-1, with 8 bases that match TRBD1. The CDR3 consists of 14 residues. CDR1 and CDR2 (germline): MNHNY, SVGAGI (reference sequence). After removal of 6 bases from V and 2 bases from J, the junction contained 5 bases not matched to a gene.

The CDR3 coding sequence is TGTGCCAGCAATTATGGGACTTCCCTGGGGAATGAAAAACTGTTTTTT. As protein: CASNYGTSLGNEKLFF. This rearrangement joins TRBV7-9 to TRBJ1-4; a weak D match, TRBD1 (5 bases). The germline V gene has CDR1 SEHNR and CDR2 FQNEAQ (reference sequence). The CDR3 length is 16 residues. Trimming stripped 7 bases from V and 5 bases from J, with 20 bases between.

The V gene is TRBV7-9, the J gene TRBJ2-5; D is ambiguous. Between the trimmed V and J ends, which lost 5 bases and 0 bases, there was a span of 10 bases. Germline CDR1 SEHNR, CDR2 FQNEAQ (reference sequence). This CDR3 is 14 amino acids long. CDR3 amino acids: CASSPYRDQETQYF. The CDR3 DNA reads as TGTGCCAGCAGCCCTTACCGGGACCAAGAGACCCAGTACTTC.

The chain couples TRBV29-1 to TRBJ2-7, with 9 bases identical to TRBD1. CDR1 SQVTM and CDR2 ANQGSEA come from the germline V gene. V was clipped by 3 bases and J by 5 bases; unmatched bases: 8. This CDR3 spans 14 amino acids. The CDR3 bases are TGCAGCGTTGAGAAAAACAGGGGGCAGAACGAGCAGTACTTC. This codes for CSVEKNRGQNEQYF.

The chain couples TRBV9 to TRBJ1-5; tentative D call: TRBD1 (6 bases). Germline loops: CDR1 SGDLS, CDR2 YYNGEE. This CDR3 region has 15 residues. V was pared by 0 bases and J by 7 bases, with 14 bases between. The CDR3 spells CASSVGSGGWQPQHF. The CDR3 nucleotides read TGTGCCAGCAGCGTAGGTTCCGGGGGCTGGCAGCCCCAGCATTTT.

In this sample, this clone turned up a few times. The chain couples TRBV7-6 to TRBJ1-1; D is unclear. V was shortened by 5 bases and J by 1 base, with 11 bases between the two germline ends. Germline V gene lookup returns CDR1 SGHVS and CDR2 FNYEAQ. This CDR3 contains 14 residues. CDR3 DNA sequence: TGTGCCAGCAGCGGGGTGAGGGCGAACACTGAAGCTTTCTTT. It specifies CASSGVRANTEAFF.

This rearrangement joins TRBV18 to TRBJ2-2; D unresolved. The CDR3 length is 16 residues. CDR1 and CDR2 from the germline V gene are KGHSH and LQKENI. The V gene lost 4 bases and the J gene lost 4 bases, with 16 bases spanning the gap. Written as DNA, the CDR3 is TGTGCCAGCTCACTTTCCGGGTCCATCCTCACCGGGGAGCTGTTTTTT. Its translation is CASSLSGSILTGELFF.